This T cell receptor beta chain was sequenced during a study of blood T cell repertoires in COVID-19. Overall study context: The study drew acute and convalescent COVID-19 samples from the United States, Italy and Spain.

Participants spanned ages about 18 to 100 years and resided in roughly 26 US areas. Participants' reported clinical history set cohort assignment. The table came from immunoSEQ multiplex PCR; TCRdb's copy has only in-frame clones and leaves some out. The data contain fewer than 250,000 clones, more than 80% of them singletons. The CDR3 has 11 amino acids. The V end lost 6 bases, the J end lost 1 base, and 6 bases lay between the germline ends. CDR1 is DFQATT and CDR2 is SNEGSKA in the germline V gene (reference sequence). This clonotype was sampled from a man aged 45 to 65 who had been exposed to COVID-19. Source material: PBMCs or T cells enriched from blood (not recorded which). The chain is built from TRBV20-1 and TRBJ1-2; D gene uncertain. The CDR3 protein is CSALFNYGYTF. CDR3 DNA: TGCAGTGCCCTTTTTAACTATGGCTACACCTTC.